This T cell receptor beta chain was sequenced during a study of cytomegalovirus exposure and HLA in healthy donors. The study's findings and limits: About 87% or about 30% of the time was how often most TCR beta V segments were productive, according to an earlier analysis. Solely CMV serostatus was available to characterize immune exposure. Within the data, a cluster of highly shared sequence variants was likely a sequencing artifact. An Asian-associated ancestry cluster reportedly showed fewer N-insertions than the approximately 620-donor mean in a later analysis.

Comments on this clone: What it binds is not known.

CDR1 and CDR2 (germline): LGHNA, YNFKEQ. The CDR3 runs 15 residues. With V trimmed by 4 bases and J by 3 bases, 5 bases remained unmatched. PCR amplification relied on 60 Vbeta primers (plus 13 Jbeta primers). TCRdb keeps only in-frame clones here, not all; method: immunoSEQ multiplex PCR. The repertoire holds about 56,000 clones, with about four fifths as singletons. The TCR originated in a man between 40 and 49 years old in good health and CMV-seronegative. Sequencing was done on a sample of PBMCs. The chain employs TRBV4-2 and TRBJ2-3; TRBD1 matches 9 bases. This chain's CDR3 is CASSPDRGSTDTQYF. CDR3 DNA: TGTGCCAGCAGCCCGGACAGGGGATCGACAGATACGCAGTATTTT.